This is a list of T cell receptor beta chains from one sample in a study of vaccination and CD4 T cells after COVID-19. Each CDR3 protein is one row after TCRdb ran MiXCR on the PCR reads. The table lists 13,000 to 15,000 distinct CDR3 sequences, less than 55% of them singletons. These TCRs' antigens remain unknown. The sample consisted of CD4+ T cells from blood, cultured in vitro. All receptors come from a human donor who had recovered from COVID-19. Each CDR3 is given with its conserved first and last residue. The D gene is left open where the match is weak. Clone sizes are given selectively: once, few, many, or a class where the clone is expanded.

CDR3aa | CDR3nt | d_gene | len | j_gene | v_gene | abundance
CASGPVSYEQYF | TGTGCCAGTGGACCGGTTTCCTACGAGCAGTACTTC | . | 12 | TRBJ2-7 | TRBV28 | .
CSARSGSFDNQPQHF | TGCAGTGCTAGATCGGGGAGTTTCGACAATCAGCCCCAGCATTTT | . | 15 | TRBJ1-5 | TRBV20-1 | few
CATSPTTGLQETQYF | TGTGCCACAAGTCCTACTACGGGATTACAAGAGACCCAGTACTTC | . | 15 | TRBJ2-5 | TRBV24-1 | few
CASSFDWQWHEQYF | TGTGCCAGCAGCTTTGACTGGCAATGGCACGAGCAGTACTTC | . | 14 | TRBJ2-7 | TRBV7-9 | .
CASRGQGSGNSPLHF | TGTGCCAGCAGGGGACAGGGTTCGGGTAATTCACCCCTCCACTTT | TRBD1 | 15 | TRBJ1-6 | TRBV11-3 | .
CASSDGTGGSYEQYF | TGTGCCAGCAGTGACGGGACAGGGGGATCCTACGAGCAGTACTTC | TRBD1 | 15 | TRBJ2-7 | TRBV6-2/TRBV6-3 | .
CASSLTTGTNEKLFF | TGTGCCAGCAGCCTCACGACAGGAACCAATGAAAAACTGTTTTTT | . | 15 | TRBJ1-4 | TRBV28 | .
CASSYGRGYTSGNTIYF | TGTGCCAGCAGTTACGGCAGGGGGTATACCTCTGGAAACACCATATATTTT | TRBD1 | 17 | TRBJ1-3 | TRBV6-5 | few
CASSLRFLSDPGVSPLHF | TGTGCCAGCAGTTTAAGATTTTTAAGTGACCCTGGGGTTTCACCCCTCCACTTT | . | 18 | TRBJ1-6 | TRBV27 | .
CASSFLSVTGELFF | TGTGCCAGCAGTTTTCTGTCGGTCACCGGGGAGCTGTTTTTT | . | 14 | TRBJ2-2 | TRBV27 | .
CASSLRQGNTEAFF | TGTGCCAGCAGTTTAAGGCAGGGTAACACTGAAGCTTTCTTT | . | 14 | TRBJ1-1 | TRBV27 | .
CASSLGQGDEQYF | TGTGCCAGCAGCTTGGGGCAGGGAGACGAGCAGTACTTC | . | 13 | TRBJ2-7 | TRBV11-1 | .
CASSDPYNRLAGGVDTQYF | TGTGCCAGCAGCGACCCTTATAATCGACTAGCGGGAGGGGTAGATACGCAGTATTTT | TRBD2 | 19 | TRBJ2-3 | TRBV2 | .
CASSAAGKVGYTF | TGCGCCAGCAGCGCCGCAGGGAAAGTTGGCTACACCTTC | . | 13 | TRBJ1-2 | TRBV5-1 | few
CASSPGVGTDTQYF | TGTGCCAGCAGCCCGGGGGTGGGCACAGATACGCAGTATTTT | . | 14 | TRBJ2-3 | TRBV7-9 | .
CSASLPRGYGYTF | TGCAGTGCTAGTTTGCCCCGGGGCTATGGCTACACCTTC | . | 13 | TRBJ1-2 | TRBV20-1 | .
CASSYGDRPRGGYTF | TGTGCCAGCAGTTATGGGGACAGACCCCGGGGTGGCTACACCTTC | TRBD1 | 15 | TRBJ1-2 | TRBV6-5 | .
CASSLMRGNTEAFF | TGTGCCAGCAGCTTAATGCGTGGGAACACTGAAGCTTTCTTT | . | 14 | TRBJ1-1 | TRBV7-9 | .
CASSKGRGYQETQYF | TGTGCCAGCAGCAAGGGGCGGGGCTACCAAGAGACCCAGTACTTC | . | 15 | TRBJ2-5 | TRBV7-2 | .
CASSPGLAGADTQYF | TGCGCCAGCAGCCCGGGACTAGCGGGAGCTGATACGCAGTATTTT | TRBD2 | 15 | TRBJ2-3 | TRBV10-1 | medium-sized
CASSLYRGQAEAFF | TGTGCCAGCAGTTTATACAGGGGGCAGGCTGAAGCTTTCTTT | TRBD1 | 14 | TRBJ1-1 | TRBV19 | few
CASSHRQGNTEAFF | TGTGCCAGCAGCCACCGACAGGGGAACACTGAAGCTTTCTTT | TRBD1 | 14 | TRBJ1-1 | TRBV11-3 | .
CASTYSQGTQPQHF | TGTGCCAGCACCTATTCCCAGGGGACGCAGCCCCAGCATTTT | . | 14 | TRBJ1-5 | TRBV12-3/TRBV12-4 | .
CASKNLAVSGEQFF | TGTGCCAGTAAGAATCTAGCGGTTTCAGGCGAGCAGTTCTTC | TRBD2 | 14 | TRBJ2-1 | TRBV19 | medium-sized
CAWGRDRPYEQYF | TGTGCCTGGGGAAGAGACAGACCCTACGAGCAGTACTTC | . | 13 | TRBJ2-7 | TRBV30 | once
CASSHGQGVGEAFF | TGTGCCAGCAGTCATGGACAGGGGGTCGGTGAAGCTTTCTTT | TRBD1 | 14 | TRBJ1-1 | TRBV12-3/TRBV12-4 | .
CASRESQGGETQYF | TGCGCCAGCCGTGAGTCCCAGGGAGGGGAGACCCAGTACTTC | TRBD2 | 14 | TRBJ2-5 | TRBV5-1 | .
CASSAQESYEQYF | TGTGCCAGCAGTGCACAGGAGTCCTACGAGCAGTACTTC | . | 13 | TRBJ2-7 | TRBV12-3/TRBV12-4 | .
CASSQGNGYTF | TGTGCCAGCTCGCAGGGGAATGGCTACACCTTC | . | 11 | TRBJ1-2 | TRBV18 | once
CSARDRVSTDTQYF | TGCAGTGCTAGAGACAGGGTTAGCACAGATACGCAGTATTTT | . | 14 | TRBJ2-3 | TRBV20-1 | .
CASSSQGGNYGYTF | TGCGCCAGCAGCTCCCAGGGGGGGAACTATGGCTACACCTTC | TRBD1 | 14 | TRBJ1-2 | TRBV5-1 | few
CASSDHGTDTQYF | TGTGCCAGCAGTGACCACGGCACAGATACGCAGTATTTT | . | 13 | TRBJ2-3 | TRBV6-4 | .
CSARGSTRGNTGELFF | TGCAGTGCTAGAGGATCGACTAGGGGAAACACCGGGGAGCTGTTTTTT | . | 16 | TRBJ2-2 | TRBV20-1 | medium-sized
CASSLDSPLHF | TGTGCCAGCAGCTTAGATTCACCCCTCCACTTT | . | 11 | TRBJ1-6 | TRBV11-2 | .
CASSPGRNTEAFF | TGTGCCAGCAGCCCGGGACGGAACACTGAAGCTTTCTTT | . | 13 | TRBJ1-1 | TRBV11-2 | few
CSARPTSGRLTDTQYF | TGCAGTGCTAGACCAACTAGCGGGAGGTTAACAGATACGCAGTATTTT | TRBD2 | 16 | TRBJ2-3 | TRBV20-1 | .
CASSAGRFQETQYF | TGTGCCAGCAGCGCGGGACGTTTCCAAGAGACCCAGTACTTC | . | 14 | TRBJ2-5 | TRBV7-9 | .